Following are 21 T cell receptor beta chains from one sample sequenced in a study of cytotoxic CD8 clonotypes in ibrutinib-treated CLL. Libraries were prepared by immunoSEQ multiplex PCR; TCRdb keeps only in-frame clonotypes and omits some of them. The sample records roughly 250,000 clones, 60% to 75% being singletons. The sample here was PBMCs, taken after 24 months of ibrutinib treatment. The source of these receptors is a human donor with chronic lymphocytic leukemia.

The gene calls are TRBV6-5 and TRBJ2-7, with a tentative D call TRBD2 (6 bases). The germline V gene has CDR1 MNHEY and CDR2 SVGAGI. V lost 2 bases and J 4 bases, leaving 15 bases between the germline ends. The CDR3 sequence is 15 residues long. The CDR3 DNA follows: TGTGCCAGCAGTTACGAAAGACTAGGATCGTACGAGCAGTACTTC. Protein sequence: CASSYERLGSYEQYF.

This rearrangement joins TRBV6-1 to TRBJ2-3; D is undetermined. The germline V gene has CDR1 MNHNS and CDR2 SASEGT. CDR3 length: 13 residues. Trimming removed 5 bases at V and 3 bases at J, with 9 bases between. The CDR3 bases are TGTGCCAGCAGTCGCTGGGGAACAGATACGCAGTATTTT. It encodes CASSRWGTDTQYF.

The chain carries TRBV19 and TRBJ2-7, with D unclear. V dropped 4 bases and J dropped 4 bases, with 8 bases sitting between them. In germline, CDR1 is LNHDA, CDR2 SQIVND (reference sequence). This CDR3 has 12 amino acids. The CDR3 DNA reads as TGTGCCAGTAGTAGGGGATTTTACGAGCAGTACTTC. Translated: CASSRGFYEQYF.

The V call is TRBV27, the J call TRBJ2-1, with 13 bases matching TRBD2. Germline lookup yields CDR1 MNHEY and CDR2 SMNVEV (reference sequence). Trimming took 5 bases from V and 9 from J; bases not matched to a gene: 10. The CDR3 has 16 residues. The CDR3 coding sequence is TGTGCCAGCAGTCTTCGACAACTAGCGGGAGGGCCTGAGCAGTTCTTC. Translating gives CASSLRQLAGGPEQFF.

The rearrangement links TRBV29-1 to TRBJ2-1, with TRBD2 identical over 14 bases. Germline values: CDR1 SQVTM, CDR2 ANQGSEA. The CDR3 extends over 13 amino acids. The V segment lost 4 bases and the J segment 9 bases; nucleotides outside the gene matches: 2. The CDR3 DNA sequence: TGCAGCGTTGGACTAGCGGGAGGGACTGAGCAGTTCTTC. This translates into CSVGLAGGTEQFF.

The V gene is TRBV5-1, the J gene TRBJ2-7, with 10 positions matching TRBD2. Per germline, CDR1 SGHRS and CDR2 YFSETQ. The CDR3 is 17 residues long. The J segment lost 3 bases and the V segment lost 0 bases, leaving 9 bases of the junction unmatched. The CDR3 loop is CASSLDSTSGKIYEQYF. CDR3 DNA sequence: TGCGCCAGCAGCTTGGATAGTACTAGCGGGAAAATCTACGAGCAGTACTTC.

The chain uses TRBV13 and TRBJ2-5; 9 bases map to TRBD1. J gave up 7 bases and V 1 base, and 10 bases lay outside the gene matches. The germline V gene encodes CDR1 PRHDT and CDR2 FYEKMQ (reference sequence). The CDR3 is 16 residues long. The CDR3 DNA follows: TGTGCCAGCAGCTTAGAAGACAGGGGGTCTGTTGGGACCCAGTACTTC. Translating gives CASSLEDRGSVGTQYF.

This chain connects TRBV7-2 to TRBJ2-7; 7 bases fit TRBD2. Germline loops: CDR1 SGHTA, CDR2 FQGNSA. Trimming removed 8 bases from V and 3 bases from J; junction bases left unmatched: 7. The CDR3 sequence is 13 residues long. CDR3 sequence: CASGREPRYEQYF. CDR3 in DNA: TGTGCCAGCGGGCGGGAGCCCCGCTACGAGCAGTACTTC.

This clone has only one observation. The J gene is TRBJ1-1, the V gene TRBV6-5; D perhaps matches TRBD1 (5 bases). The CDR3 is 15 residues long. V was clipped by 0 bases and J by 1 base, with 9 bases between them. The V gene's germline CDR1 is MNHEY and CDR2 SVGAGI. CDR3 nucleotide sequence: TGTGCCAGCAGTTACTCTGGGGCTTCGAACACTGAAGCTTTCTTT. This sequence encodes CASSYSGASNTEAFF.

V gene TRBV30 combines with J gene TRBJ1-5, with TRBD1 matching 11 bases. Germline CDR1 and CDR2: GTSNPN and SVGIG (reference sequence). V was pared by 4 bases and J by 7 bases, with 6 bases of the junction left unmatched. This CDR3 region has 14 residues. CDR3 residues: CAWTGTGGKQPQHF. The DNA for the CDR3 is TGTGCCTGGACTGGGACAGGGGGAAAGCAGCCCCAGCATTTT.

The chain combines TRBV5-1 with TRBJ1-2, with unresolved D. Germline V CDR1 and CDR2: SGHRS, YFSETQ. Trimming left V 3 bases short and J 8 bases short, with 17 bases between. The CDR3 covers 14 residues. In DNA form, the CDR3 reads TGCGCCAGCAGCTGGCCCACGCAATCTGGGGGCTACACCTTC. Protein sequence: CASSWPTQSGGYTF.

The chain combines TRBV29-1 with TRBJ2-2, with TRBD1 matching 7 bases. After removal of 7 bases from V and 4 bases from J, the junction contained 3 bases not matched to a gene. In germline, CDR1 is SQVTM, CDR2 ANQGSEA. This CDR3 has 12 amino acids. This CDR3 reads CSGRTGTGELFF. The CDR3 nucleotides are TGCAGCGGACGGACAGGCACCGGGGAGCTGTTTTTT.

A few counts support this clone. One junction end does not reproduce the germline sequence, and a read error may be involved. The J gene is TRBJ2-1, the V gene TRBV7-7; D is uncertain. Germline CDR1 and CDR2: SSHAT and FNYEAQ (reference sequence). CDR3 size: 15 residues. The CDR3 reads CASSPHAGGNNEQFF. As DNA, the CDR3 is TGTGCTAGCAGCCCCCACGCCGGCGGTAACAATGAGCAGTTCTTC.

The chain uses TRBV7-9 and TRBJ2-7; D not certain. CDR3 length: 12 residues. CDR1 SEHNR and CDR2 FQNEAQ come from the germline V gene (reference sequence). V was cut by 5 bases and J by 6 bases, with 11 bases left in between. The CDR3 DNA is TGTGCCAGCAGCCCTCTTGGGTTCGAGCAGTACTTC. The encoded protein is CASSPLGFEQYF.

The genes are TRBV7-9 and TRBJ2-1, with TRBD2 matching over 10 bases. V gave up 5 bases and J gave up 4 bases; unmatched junction bases: 5. The CDR3 spans 15 residues. Germline lookup yields CDR1 SEHNR and CDR2 FQNEAQ (reference sequence). CDR3 sequence: CASSLGTSVYNEQFF. Written as DNA, the CDR3 is TGTGCCAGCAGCCTCGGGACTAGCGTTTACAATGAGCAGTTCTTC.

The rearrangement links TRBV30 to TRBJ2-1; D is possibly TRBD1 (5 bases). Per germline, CDR1 GTSNPN and CDR2 SVGIG (reference sequence). There are 13 residues in the CDR3. With 5 bases removed from V and 0 bases from J, the gap between germline ends came to 8 bases. The CDR3, as DNA: TGTGCCTGGGACAGAGGCTCCTACAATGAGCAGTTCTTC. The encoded protein is CAWDRGSYNEQFF.

This chain connects TRBV7-2 to TRBJ1-1, with unresolved D. This CDR3 spans 15 amino acids. Germline CDR1 is SGHTA and CDR2 is FQGNSA. The ends were cut back, 8 bases at V and 1 base at J, with 17 bases in the middle. CDR3 loop: CASALDRRSNTEAFF. Written as DNA, the CDR3 is TGTGCCAGCGCCCTTGACCGCCGTTCGAACACTGAAGCTTTCTTT.

The chain combines TRBV6-4 with TRBJ2-7; tentative D call: TRBD1 (5 bases). This CDR3 comprises 14 residues. Per germline, CDR1 MRHNA and CDR2 SNTAGT. V lost 5 bases to trimming and J lost 2 bases, with 13 bases between them. The DNA for the CDR3 is TGTGCCAGCAGTCCGGAAATGGGGCCCTACGAGCAGTACTTC. Protein: CASSPEMGPYEQYF.

The chain employs TRBV4-1 and TRBJ2-1; tentatively, D is TRBD1 (10 bases). The CDR3 sequence is 20 residues long. Germline CDR1 is MGHRA and CDR2 is YSYEKL. V was cut by 5 bases and J by 4 bases, with 30 bases left in between. This chain's CDR3 is CASSTGQGTSRLSAYNEQFF. The CDR3 nucleotides read TGCGCCAGCAGCACGGGACAGGGGACTAGCAGGCTTTCAGCTTACAATGAGCAGTTCTTC.

This chain uses TRBV19 with TRBJ2-7; 9 bases are shared with TRBD1. This CDR3 comprises 13 residues. V trimming: 6 bases; J trimming: 7 bases; junction bases outside the gene matches: 7. The germline V gene encodes CDR1 LNHDA and CDR2 SQIVND (reference sequence). The chain's CDR3 is CASREDRGAEQYF. DNA for the CDR3: TGTGCCAGTAGAGAGGACAGGGGTGCGGAGCAGTACTTC.

This clone came up a few times. The rearrangement joins TRBV30 to TRBJ1-4; 9 bases agree with TRBD1. The CDR3 sequence is 14 residues long. CDR1 GTSNPN and CDR2 SVGIG come from the germline V gene (reference sequence). The ends lost 1 base at V and 7 bases at J; junction bases unmatched: 4. In DNA, the CDR3 is TGTGCCTGGAGTGGCGGGACAGGGTCTGAAAAACTGTTTTTT. Translating gives CAWSGGTGSEKLFF.